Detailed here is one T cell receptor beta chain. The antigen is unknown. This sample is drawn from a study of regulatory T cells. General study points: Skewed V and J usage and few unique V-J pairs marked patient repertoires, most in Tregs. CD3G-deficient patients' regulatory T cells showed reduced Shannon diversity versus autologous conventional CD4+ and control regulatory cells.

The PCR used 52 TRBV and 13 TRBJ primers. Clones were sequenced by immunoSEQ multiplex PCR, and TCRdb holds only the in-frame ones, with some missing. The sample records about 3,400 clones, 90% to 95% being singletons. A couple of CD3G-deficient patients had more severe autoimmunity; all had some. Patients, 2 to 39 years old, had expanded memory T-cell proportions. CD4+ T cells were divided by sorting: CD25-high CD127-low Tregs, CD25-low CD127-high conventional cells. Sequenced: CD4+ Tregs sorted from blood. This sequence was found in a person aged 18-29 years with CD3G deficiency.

CDR3 DNA sequence: TGTGCCAGCTCACCTGGGTCTCTCTCCTACGAGCAGTACTTC. Its protein product is CASSPGSLSYEQYF. This chain joins TRBV18 and TRBJ2-7, with unresolved D. V was pared by 3 bases and J by 0 bases, with 9 bases between. CDR1 KGHSH and CDR2 LQKENI come from the germline V gene. This CDR3 has 14 residues.